The source of this TCR beta chain is a study of cytomegalovirus exposure and HLA in healthy donors. Researchers ran the PCR with 60 Vbeta and 13 Jbeta primers. TCRdb keeps only in-frame clones here, not all; method: immunoSEQ multiplex PCR. Of about 160,000 clones in the sample, roughly 80% were seen once. The CDR3 loop spans 14 amino acids. V dropped 0 bases and J dropped 7; count of bases not matched to a gene: 4. CDR1 and CDR2 (germline): SGHNT, YYREEE (reference sequence). The sequence derives from a human donor in good health. This chain joins TRBV5-4 and TRBJ1-5, with 7 bases identical to TRBD1. Sequences were obtained from PBMCs. Here the CDR3 reads CASSLEGARQPQHF. The CDR3 bases are TGTGCCAGCAGCTTGGAGGGGGCTCGGCAGCCCCAGCATTTT.